This T cell receptor (beta chain) was observed in a study of post-analysis software for immune sequencing data. Across the whole study: Relapsing-remitting, secondary progressive and progressive-relapsing courses of multiple sclerosis were included.

Study-level points and caveats: Five TRBV segments occurring more often in patients than controls included TRBV5-6, TRBV5-1 and TRBV20-1. Multiple sclerosis patients had significantly lower normalized Chao1 diversity than controls.

For this clonotype: Its specificity is unknown.

Presence of unique molecular identifiers characterized the TCR beta cDNA libraries. One entry per CDR3 protein results from TCRdb running MiXCR on the PCR reads. The sample has hundreds of thousands of distinct CDR3 sequences, 25% to 30% seen once. The CDR3 runs to 14 residues. V lost 5 bases, J lost 1 base, and 11 bases lay in between. Germline-derived CDR1 and CDR2 are LGHNA and YSLEER. Sequencing was performed on blood. The chain carries TRBV4-3 and TRBJ1-1; D unresolved. The TCR was taken from a girl aged 10 to 17 with multiple sclerosis. CDR3 in DNA: TGCGCCAGCAGCTCAACGGCAGGGAACACTGAAGCTTTCTTT. Residues: CASSSTAGNTEAFF.